A single sample is the source of the 12 T cell receptor beta chains below, sequenced in a study of OX40 agonist ivuxolimab in advanced cancers. Here immunoSEQ multiplex PCR was the method, and the copy in TCRdb shows in-frame clones only, minus some. The table shows about 48,000 clones, with about 90% occurring only once. The sequencing used CD4+ or CD8+ T cells sorted from blood, collected in a trial of the OX40 agonist ivuxolimab. The receptor source for this set is an adult with an advanced solid tumor such as melanoma, head and neck, liver or kidney cancer.

This chain connects TRBV11-2 to TRBJ2-5; D is undetermined. Matching the DNA end better, TRBJ2-7 makes the J call doubtful. The germline V gene has CDR1 SGHAT and CDR2 FQNNGV. This CDR3 has 13 amino acids. The CDR3 protein is CASSRLTTHEQYF. CDR3 sequence (DNA): TGTGCCAGCAGCCGATTAACTACGCACGAGCAGTACTTC.

The chain joins TRBV5-4 to TRBJ1-1; a weak D match, TRBD1 (5 bases). Looked up from germline, CDR1 is SGHNT and CDR2 is YYREEE (reference sequence). Trimming removed 4 bases from V and 3 bases from J, with 10 bases in between. The CDR3 contains 13 residues. The DNA of the CDR3 is TGTGCCAGCAGCGTCCAGGGCGACACTGAAGCTTTCTTT. Its protein product is CASSVQGDTEAFF. Full variable domain (missing parts from reference TRBV5-4 and TRBJ1-1): ETGVTQSPTHLIKTRGQQVTLRCSSQSGHNTVSWYQQALGQGPQFIFQYYREEENGRGNFPPRFSGLQFPNYSSELNVNALELDDSALYLCASSVQGDTEAFFGQGTRLTVV.

The rearrangement joins TRBV6-6 to TRBJ2-2; D tentatively fits TRBD1 or TRBD2 (5 bases each). The CDR3 is 14 residues long. Per the germline V gene, CDR1 is MNHNY and CDR2 is SVGAGI (reference sequence). Between the trimmed V and J ends, which lost 8 bases and 4 bases, there was a span of 14 bases. CDR3 DNA: TGTGCCAGCCCCGCTGGGGGTGGCACCGGGGAGCTGTTTTTT. This translates into CASPAGGGTGELFF.

A few counts support this clone. V usage is TRBV6-1 and J usage is TRBJ1-1, with TRBD1 matching over 8 bases. The CDR3 runs to 17 residues. After removal of 3 bases from V and 6 bases from J, the junction contained 15 bases not matched to a gene. Germline assignment: CDR1 MNHNS and CDR2 SASEGT. The CDR3 sequence: CASSDGQGDGGNPEAFF. CDR3 DNA sequence: TGTGCCAGCAGTGACGGACAGGGAGATGGTGGGAATCCTGAAGCTTTCTTT.

This rearrangement joins TRBV19 to TRBJ2-1, with TRBD2 identical over 10 bases. This CDR3 comprises 16 residues. V shed 5 bases and J 4 bases; nucleotides not matched to a gene: 8. Germline CDR1 reads LNHDA; CDR2 reads SQIVND (reference sequence). The CDR3 coding sequence is TGTGCCAGTAGTGATACGGGACTAGCGTATTACAATGAGCAGTTCTTC. This sequence encodes CASSDTGLAYYNEQFF.

V usage is TRBV4-1 and J usage is TRBJ2-7; 7 bases agree with TRBD2. This CDR3 comprises 13 residues. In germline, CDR1 is MGHRA, CDR2 YSYEKL. The V gene end was trimmed by 4 bases and the J gene end by 5 bases; junction bases not matched to a gene: 5. DNA for the CDR3: TGCGCCAGCAGCCCCCCCCGGGGGGACGAGCAGTACTTC. Its translation: CASSPPRGDEQYF.

This clone was recorded once. V usage is TRBV4-1 and J usage is TRBJ1-1; 8 nucleotides match TRBD1. V was pared by 4 bases and J by 1 base, with 8 bases of the junction left unmatched. CDR1 and CDR2 (germline): MGHRA, YSYEKL. This CDR3 has 16 amino acids. CDR3 region: CASSRRPGTGNTEAFF. The CDR3 coding sequence is TGCGCCAGCAGCCGACGTCCCGGGACAGGGAACACTGAAGCTTTCTTT.

The rearrangement joins TRBV5-4 to TRBJ2-7, with 10 bases aligning to TRBD1. Unmatched junction bases numbered 4, after V lost 4 bases and J lost 3 bases. The CDR3 is 14 residues long. Germline V lookup: CDR1 SGHNT, CDR2 YYREEE (reference sequence). The CDR3 loop is CASSPGQGFYEQYF. CDR3 DNA: TGTGCCAGCAGCCCGGGACAGGGGTTCTACGAGCAGTACTTC.

The V and J genes are TRBV11-2 and TRBJ2-7; 7 positions match TRBD1. CDR1 SGHAT and CDR2 FQNNGV come from the germline V gene. The CDR3 is 15 residues long. J lost 0 bases, V lost 0 bases, and 2 bases had no gene match. The CDR3 reads CASSLERDSSYEQYF. The CDR3 region has the DNA TGTGCCAGCAGCTTAGAGAGGGACAGCTCCTACGAGCAGTACTTC. Filled out from reference TRBV11-2 and TRBJ2-7, the complete variable domain reads EAGVAQSPRYKIIEKRQSVAFWCNPISGHATLYWYQQILGQGPKLLIQFQNNGVVDDSQLPKDRFSAERLKGVDSTLKIQPAKLEDSAVYLCASSLERDSSYEQYFGPGTRLTVT.

This chain uses TRBV7-2 with TRBJ1-4; no clear D. Trimming shortened V by 3 bases and J by 5 bases, and 10 bases separated the two germline ends. The germline V gene encodes CDR1 SGHTA and CDR2 FQGNSA. The CDR3 sequence is 14 residues long. DNA of the CDR3: TGTGCCAGCAGCTTTCTCCAGCTAAATGAAAAACTGTTTTTT. It codes for CASSFLQLNEKLFF.

This clone appeared once. The chain couples TRBV29-1 to TRBJ2-5; D perhaps matches TRBD2 (7 bases). CDR1 is SQVTM, CDR2 ANQGSEA, per germline. V lost 5 bases and J 5 bases, leaving 12 bases between the germline ends. The CDR3 loop spans 12 amino acids. The CDR3 sequence: CSVKGRGETQYF. The CDR3 DNA follows: TGCAGCGTTAAAGGGAGGGGGGAGACCCAGTACTTC.

The chain uses TRBV27 and TRBJ2-5; TRBD1 aligns across 9 bases. The J call is uncertain, as TRBJ2-7 better fits the DNA end. The CDR3 loop spans 16 amino acids. Germline V gene data show CDR1 as MNHEY and CDR2 as SMNVEV (reference sequence). The CDR3, as DNA: TGTGCCAGCAGTGTCACACCGGGACAGGGACCCTACGAGCAGTACTTC. Translation gives CASSVTPGQGPYEQYF.